Below are 27 T cell receptor beta chains sequenced from a single sample in a study of cytomegalovirus exposure and HLA in healthy donors. PCR involved 60 Vbeta and 13 Jbeta primers. Produced via immunoSEQ multiplex PCR; TCRdb's table is partial and in-frame only. The data hold about 130,000 clones, with around 67% observed a single time. The specimen was PBMCs. The receptors were sampled from a woman between 35 and 50 years old in good health and CMV-seropositive.

The chain uses TRBV30 and TRBJ1-2, with 8 bases identical to TRBD1. With V trimmed by 3 bases and J by 4 bases, 10 bases remained unmatched. The CDR3 spans 15 residues. Looked up from germline, CDR1 is GTSNPN and CDR2 is SVGIG (reference sequence). The DNA for the CDR3 is TGTGCCTGGAGACACCAGGGGGCGCTTGGCTATGGCTACACCTTC. Translated: CAWRHQGALGYGYTF.

The chain uses TRBV18 and TRBJ2-7; 11 bases are a match to TRBD1. The CDR3 runs to 16 residues. From germline, CDR1 is KGHSH and CDR2 LQKENI. Trimming removed 1 base from V and 7 bases from J; junction bases left unmatched: 9. DNA of the CDR3: TGTGCCAGCTCACCACTGGGACAGGGGGACCTAGGAGAGCAGTACTTC. Amino acid sequence: CASSPLGQGDLGEQYF.

The V call is TRBV29-1, the J call TRBJ2-2; TRBD1 matches 10 bases. V was pared by 6 bases and J by 4 bases, with 5 bases of the junction left unmatched. The CDR3 totals 14 residues. Germline lookup yields CDR1 SQVTM and CDR2 ANQGSEA. In nucleotides, the CDR3 is TGCAGCGTAGCTGGACAGGGGGTCACCGGGGAGCTGTTTTTT. Translated: CSVAGQGVTGELFF.

This chain links TRBV15 with TRBJ2-1; 14 bases align to TRBD2. Trimming removed 1 base from V and 1 base from J; junction bases left unmatched: 6. There are 19 residues in the CDR3. Germline V gene data show CDR1 as LNHNV and CDR2 as YYDKDF (reference sequence). The CDR3 coding sequence is TGTGCCACCAGCAGAGGTTCCGGGACTAGCGGGAGTTCCTACAATGAGCAGTTCTTC. Protein product: CATSRGSGTSGSSYNEQFF.

CDR3 amino acids: CASSYLGTGTNTEAFF. The CDR3 DNA reads as TGTGCCAGCAGCTACCTAGGGACAGGAACGAACACTGAAGCTTTCTTT. This chain connects TRBV5-6 to TRBJ1-1, with TRBD1 identical over 8 bases. Germline-derived CDR1 and CDR2 are SGHDT and YYEEEE. This CDR3 is built from 16 residues. The junction had 8 bases not matched to a gene; V was cut back by 3 bases and J by 1 base.

The chain employs TRBV9 and TRBJ2-2; unclear D gene. Germline CDR1 and CDR2: SGDLS and YYNGEE. Between the trimmed V and J ends, which lost 3 bases and 0 bases, there was a span of 3 bases. This CDR3 region has 13 residues. Here the CDR3 DNA reads TGTGCCAGCAGCGCATCGAACACCGGGGAGCTGTTTTTT. This encodes CASSASNTGELFF.

This rearrangement joins TRBV6-1 to TRBJ1-2, with D unclear. V lost 2 bases to trimming and J lost 8 bases, with 12 bases between them. The CDR3 runs 13 residues. Germline V gene lookup returns CDR1 MNHNS and CDR2 SASEGT. The CDR3: CASSEIEVYGYTF. CDR3 bases: TGTGCCAGCAGTGAAATTGAGGTCTACGGCTACACCTTC.

V gene TRBV15 combines with J gene TRBJ1-6, with a possible D match to TRBD1 (5 bases). Per the germline V gene, CDR1 is LNHNV and CDR2 is YYDKDF (reference sequence). CDR3 length: 14 residues. Between the trimmed V and J ends, which lost 0 bases and 7 bases, there was a span of 7 bases. The CDR3 sequence: CATSRDRGNSPLHF. CDR3 nucleotides: TGTGCCACCAGCAGAGATAGGGGAAATTCACCCCTCCACTTT.

About this clone itself: An end of the junction does not agree with germline; a read error may underlie this. The V and J genes are TRBV7-9 and TRBJ2-2; D is unresolved. Per germline, CDR1 SEHNR and CDR2 FQNEAQ (reference sequence). The CDR3 runs to 13 residues. CDR3 amino acids: CSSSLFQDGELFF. In DNA form, the CDR3 reads TGTTCCAGCAGCTTATTCCAGGACGGGGAGCTGTTTTTT.

The rearrangement links TRBV2 to TRBJ1-1; 8 bases are a match to TRBD1. The CDR3 is 15 amino acids. V shed 5 bases and J 5 bases; nucleotides not matched to a gene: 10. Germline V gene lookup returns CDR1 SNHLY and CDR2 FYNNEI. The CDR3 region has the DNA TGTGCCAGCAGTCTGGAAACAGGGGGTGGGACTGAAGCTTTCTTT. Its protein is CASSLETGGGTEAFF.

V and J are TRBV7-2 and TRBJ2-7; D is perhaps TRBD2 (6 bases). Germline V gives CDR1 SGHTA, CDR2 FQGNSA. V lost 3 bases, J lost 3 bases, and 15 bases lay in between. The CDR3 consists of 15 residues. CDR3 sequence reads: CASSLGGNSGYEQYF. In nucleotides, the CDR3 is TGTGCCAGCAGCTTGGGCGGGAACTCTGGCTACGAGCAGTACTTC.

This sequence joins TRBV11-2 and TRBJ2-5; 10 nucleotides agree with TRBD2. The J call may be mistaken, given a closer DNA end match to TRBJ2-7. The CDR3 is 15 residues long. The V gene's germline CDR1 is SGHAT and CDR2 FQNNGV. CDR3 nucleotides: TGTGCCAGCAGCGGAGGAGCGGGGGGGCGCAACGAGCAGTACTTC. It encodes CASSGGAGGRNEQYF.

The chain employs TRBV28 and TRBJ2-5, with a tentative D call TRBD1 (6 bases). From germline, CDR1 is MDHEN and CDR2 SYDVKM. V dropped 5 bases and J dropped 11 bases, with 15 bases sitting between them. The length of the CDR3 is 12 residues. CDR3 sequence (DNA): TGTGCCAGCAGTGAAATAGGGGGTAAGCAGTACTTC. This gives the protein CASSEIGGKQYF. The entire variable domain, with the rest obtained from reference TRBV28 and TRBJ2-5, is as follows: DVKVTQSSRYLVKRTGEKVFLECVQDMDHENMFWYRQDPGLGLRLIYFSYDVKMKEKGDIPEGYSVSREKKERFSLILESASTNQTSMYLCASSEIGGKQYFGPGTRLLVL.

The V gene is TRBV29-1, the J gene TRBJ2-1; D call uncertain. The CDR3 consists of 11 residues. Trimming took 4 bases from V and 9 from J, leaving 10 bases between them. Germline CDR1 is SQVTM and CDR2 is ANQGSEA. The CDR3 is CSVGFPGEQFF. The CDR3 nucleotides read TGCAGCGTTGGATTTCCCGGTGAGCAGTTCTTC.

This clone was detected a few times. This sample includes further DNA sequences coding for the same CDR3. The genes are TRBV7-9 and TRBJ1-3; perhaps TRBD1 as D (5 bases). The V end was cut by 4 bases, the J end by 0 bases, with 10 bases between. This CDR3 is 15 amino acids long. Germline V gives CDR1 SEHNR, CDR2 FQNEAQ (reference sequence). CDR3 in amino acids: CASSSHRSSGNTIYF. The CDR3 coding sequence is TGTGCCAGCAGCTCACACAGGAGCTCTGGAAACACCATATATTTT.

J is TRBJ1-2 and V is TRBV7-2; 8 positions match TRBD1. The germline gives CDR1 SGHTA, CDR2 FQGNSA. V lost 5 bases, J lost 3 bases, and 5 bases stayed unmatched. The CDR3 covers 14 residues. DNA of the CDR3: TGTGCCAGCAGCCTTGGACAGGGAGACTATGGCTACACCTTC. Protein sequence: CASSLGQGDYGYTF.

This chain joins TRBV2 and TRBJ2-1; TRBD1 matches 7 bases. After removal of 7 bases from V and 6 bases from J, the junction contained 12 bases not matched to a gene. The length of the CDR3 is 15 residues. In germline, CDR1 is SNHLY, CDR2 FYNNEI. The CDR3 here is CASTDREGSTNEQFF. The DNA for the CDR3 is TGTGCCAGCACCGACAGGGAAGGGAGTACCAATGAGCAGTTCTTC. Based on the CDR3 plus reference TRBV2 and TRBJ2-1, the full variable domain is EPEVTQTPSHQVTQMGQEVILRCVPISNHLYFYWYRQILGQKVEFLVSFYNNEISEKSEIFDDQFSVERPDGSNFTLKIRSTKLEDSAMYFCASTDREGSTNEQFFGPGTRLTVL.

A single count supports this clone. V usage is TRBV7-8 and J usage is TRBJ1-6; the D gene is possibly TRBD1 (5 bases). CDR3 length equals 13 residues. CDR1 and CDR2 (germline): SGHVS, FQNEAQ. Trimming pared 7 bases from V and 4 bases from J, leaving 8 bases between. DNA of the CDR3: TGTGCCAGCACCAGGGAATATAATTCACCCCTCCACTTT. It codes for CASTREYNSPLHF. The full variable domain, in which reference TRBV7-8 and TRBJ1-6 provide the parts outside the CDR3, is GAGVSQSPRYKVAKRGQDVALRCDPISGHVSLFWYQQALGQGPEFLTYFQNEAQLDKSGLPSDRFFAERPEGSVSTLKIQRTQQEDSAVYLCASTREYNSPLHFGNGTRLTVT.

The V call is TRBV11-2, the J call TRBJ2-7; tentatively, D is TRBD1 (6 bases). The germline gives CDR1 SGHAT, CDR2 FQNNGV. V shed 5 bases and J shed 7 bases, with 9 bases lying between them. This CDR3 region has 11 residues. CDR3 sequence (DNA): TGTGCCAGCAGCAACAGGGTTGAGCAGTACTTC. Translation: CASSNRVEQYF. Supplemented by reference TRBV11-2 and TRBJ2-7, the full variable domain reads EAGVAQSPRYKIIEKRQSVAFWCNPISGHATLYWYQQILGQGPKLLIQFQNNGVVDDSQLPKDRFSAERLKGVDSTLKIQPAKLEDSAVYLCASSNRVEQYFGPGTRLTVT.

The V call is TRBV6-4, the J call TRBJ1-2, with 7 bases identical to TRBD1. This CDR3 is built from 14 residues. Trimming removed 6 bases from V and 8 bases from J; junction bases left unmatched: 12. The germline V gene has CDR1 MRHNA and CDR2 SNTAGT. Here the CDR3 DNA reads TGTGCCAGCAGGAGGGACAGTCTCTCAGGCGGCTACACCTTC. This translates into CASRRDSLSGGYTF.

This sequence joins TRBV2 and TRBJ1-2, with 7 bases fitting TRBD1. V shed 4 bases and J 5 bases; nucleotides not matched to a gene: 4. Germline CDR1 is SNHLY and CDR2 is FYNNEI. This CDR3 region has 13 residues. The CDR3 sequence: CASSGQGSYGYTF. Written as DNA, the CDR3 is TGTGCCAGCAGTGGACAGGGTAGTTATGGCTACACCTTC.

The chain employs TRBV5-4 and TRBJ2-1, with 9 bases aligning to TRBD2. The trim removed 4 bases at V and 1 base at J, leaving 12 bases unmatched. CDR3 length: 18 amino acids. Per germline, CDR1 SGHNT and CDR2 YYREEE (reference sequence). Here the CDR3 reads CASSLAEGGGGSYNEQFF. The CDR3 DNA reads TGTGCCAGCAGCCTCGCGGAGGGCGGGGGGGGTTCCTACAATGAGCAGTTCTTC.

The J gene is TRBJ2-1, the V gene TRBV4-3; possible D gene TRBD2, 6 bases. Trimming stripped 4 bases from V and 9 bases from J, with 19 bases between. The length of the CDR3 is 15 residues. Germline CDR1 and CDR2: LGHNA and YSLEER. The CDR3, as DNA: TGCGCCAGCAGCCGCACCGGAGGGGCCCAAGTTGAGCAGTTCTTC. Translation: CASSRTGGAQVEQFF.

The gene calls are TRBV28 and TRBJ1-1, with TRBD1 identical over 9 bases. CDR1 is MDHEN, CDR2 SYDVKM, per germline. Germline trimming cut 7 bases from V and 4 bases from J; bases unmatched to any gene: 7. The CDR3 length is 14 residues. CDR3 bases: TGTGCCAGCAAGAGACAGGGGGTCGGCACTGAAGCTTTCTTT. Amino acid sequence: CASKRQGVGTEAFF.

The chain links TRBV28 to TRBJ1-2, with D perhaps matching TRBD1 (5 bases). Trimming pared 3 bases from V and 5 bases from J, leaving 19 bases between. The CDR3 length is 16 residues. The V gene's germline CDR1 is MDHEN and CDR2 SYDVKM. The CDR3 bases are TGTGCCAGCAGTTTTGGGATTGGGGGGATAGGGTATGGCTACACCTTC. Translated: CASSFGIGGIGYGYTF.

V usage is TRBV29-1 and J usage is TRBJ2-3, with TRBD2 matching over 14 bases. The CDR3 is made up of 15 amino acids. Germline CDR1 and CDR2: SQVTM and ANQGSEA. Germline trimming cut 3 bases from V and 4 bases from J; bases unmatched to any gene: 3. The CDR3 nucleotides read TGCAGCGTTGACGGGACTAGCGGGGGTCCAGATACGCAGTATTTT. Translation gives CSVDGTSGGPDTQYF.

V and J are TRBV7-3 and TRBJ2-2, with 8 nucleotides matching TRBD2. This CDR3 is built from 16 residues. V lost 5 bases to trimming and J lost 7 bases; unmatched junction nucleotides: 12. Germline V gene data show CDR1 as SGHTA and CDR2 as FQGTGA. Here the CDR3 reads CASSKSLAGRGGELFF. The CDR3 bases are TGTGCCAGCAGCAAAAGTCTAGCGGGCCGCGGCGGGGAGCTGTTTTTT.